This entry is about one T cell receptor beta chain. What it recognizes is unknown. CDR3 length equals 15 residues. Looked up from germline, CDR1 is SGHRS and CDR2 is YFSETQ. Between the trimmed V and J ends, which lost 2 bases and 2 bases, there was a span of 14 bases. This entry comes from a study of identical twins. Study outcomes and limitations: Without tracking the same donors, conclusions rested on cross-sectional statistical analysis. Models underestimated how often monozygotic twins shared out-of-frame TCR alpha.

Template switching added a universal primer site, and cDNA bore unique molecular identifiers. TCRdb re-called the 5' RACE reads with MiXCR, one entry per CDR3 protein. Of about 490,000 distinct CDR3 sequences listed, roughly 15% are singletons. This sample also belongs to another study, concerning yellow fever vaccine responses in identical twins.

Sequenced sample: CD4+ T cells sorted from blood. The V call is TRBV5-1, the J call TRBJ2-7; TRBD2 is a possible D gene (6 bases). This receptor was obtained from a woman aged 18-29 years in good health. Here the CDR3 DNA reads TGCGCCAGCAGCTTATTCGCGGCGGGGCCCTACGAGCAGTACTTC. It is translated as CASSLFAAGPYEQYF. Filled out from reference TRBV5-1 and TRBJ2-7, the complete variable domain reads KAGVTQTPRYLIKTRGQQVTLSCSPISGHRSVSWYQQTPGQGLQFLFEYFSETQRNKGNFPGRFSGRQFSNSRSEMNVSTLELGDSALYLCASSLFAAGPYEQYFGPGTRLTVT.